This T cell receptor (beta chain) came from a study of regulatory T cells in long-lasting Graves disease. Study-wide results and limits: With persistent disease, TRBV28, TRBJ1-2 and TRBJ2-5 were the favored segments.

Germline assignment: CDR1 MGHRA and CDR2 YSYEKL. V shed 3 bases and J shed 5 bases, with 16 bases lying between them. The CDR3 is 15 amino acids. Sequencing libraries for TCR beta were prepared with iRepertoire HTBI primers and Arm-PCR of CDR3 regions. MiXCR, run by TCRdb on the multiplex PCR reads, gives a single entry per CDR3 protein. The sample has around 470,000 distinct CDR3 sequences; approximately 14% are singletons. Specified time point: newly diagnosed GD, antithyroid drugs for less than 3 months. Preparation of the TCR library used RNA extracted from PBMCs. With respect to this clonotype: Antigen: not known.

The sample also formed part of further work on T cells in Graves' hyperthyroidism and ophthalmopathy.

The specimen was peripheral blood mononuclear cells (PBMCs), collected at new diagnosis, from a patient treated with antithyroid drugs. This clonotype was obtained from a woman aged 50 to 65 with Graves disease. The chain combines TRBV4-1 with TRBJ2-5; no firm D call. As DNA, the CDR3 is TGCGCCAGCAGCCAGACCCTGCTGTCGGCCGAGACCCAGTACTTC. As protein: CASSQTLLSAETQYF.